This T cell receptor beta chain was captured by sequencing in a study of T cell repertoires in ileal Crohn's disease. Turning to the study itself: Approximately 32% were active smokers at surgery; median disease duration was approximately 8.5 years. About half received postoperative treatment, some ten with thiopurines and roughly 20 anti-TNF. Each sample's TCRB immunosequencing used 500 to 550 nanograms of biopsy DNA. Regarding the study as a whole: Endoscopic recurrence occurred in every patient whose clonality exceeded 26.8%.

Clones were read by immunoSEQ multiplex PCR, and TCRdb kept only the in-frame ones, dropping some. The sample has about 18,000 clones, 70% to 80% seen once. Documented time point: inflamed ileum from the surgical specimen. J was trimmed by 0 bases and V by 2 bases; bases with no gene match: 7. Germline V CDR1 and CDR2: SGHRS, YFSETQ. The CDR3 loop spans 17 amino acids. Points on this clone: Its cognate antigen is unknown.

The receptor comes from an adult with Crohn's disease. V is TRBV5-1 and J is TRBJ2-7; 11 nucleotides align to TRBD2. Sample: ileal tissue. CDR3 loop: CASSFLAGGGGSYEQYF. The DNA for the CDR3 is TGCGCCAGCAGCTTTCTAGCGGGAGGAGGGGGCTCCTACGAGCAGTACTTC.